One TCR beta chain is described in this entry. The antigen it recognizes is unknown. No qualities accompany the bases; no much larger clone lies one base away. To prepare the library, the immunoSEQ multiplex PCR assay was applied. The multiplex PCR relied on a mix of 60 forward primers for TCR Vbeta segments and 13 reverse primers for TCR Jbeta segments. Amplification of the CDR3 region of rearranged TCR beta genes was performed with a multiplex PCR assay on genomic DNA. Amplified TCR beta libraries were sequenced as 87-base-pair reads on the Illumina HiSeq System. The original methods were these. A later analysis tallied about 77 million unique TCR beta chains across the 650 to 750 repertoires, and some 10 million of those chains were shared by two or more donors. Raw reads were error-corrected and collapsed into unique sequences with a nearest-neighbor algorithm that merged closely related sequences to remove PCR and sequencing errors. CDR3 sequences were aligned to IMGT reference sequences to assign V, D and J gene segments. Each retained sequence needed at least a six-nucleotide match to both a V gene segment and a J gene segment. A rearrangement counted as productive if the CDR3 had no stop codons and remained in frame with V and J, and every other rearrangement counted as non-productive. Following IMGT convention, CDR3 was defined as the stretch from the second conserved V-encoded cysteine up to the conserved J-encoded phenylalanine. In an earlier analysis of approximately 500 of the donors, sequences lacking an unambiguous match to a single V gene segment were excluded. In an earlier analysis of around 590 of the donors, a V segment was called functional when productive rearrangements were above 56.7%, and segregating when the standard deviation between donors exceeded 5%. A statistical classification framework was developed to diagnose cytomegalovirus status using the catalog of TCR beta chain sequences. V and J gene assignment, in a later analysis, came from comparing TCR nucleotide sequences with IMGT/GENE-DB human TR gene sequences. The TCRdist pipeline was used in a later analysis to assign CDR3 sequences and most-parsimonious VDJ recombination scenarios. A later analysis defined each TCR beta chain by its CDR3 amino acid sequence plus V-gene family, and excluded reads lacking a unique V-gene family. In a later analysis, fewer than 600 highly shared, low-generation-probability nucleotide sequences were removed to address suspected cross-contamination and a sequencing artifact. In a later analysis, a clonal expansion index for each public chain was calculated from normalized within-repertoire ranks of inferred template counts. In a later analysis, generation probabilities were computed with a VDJ recombination model fitted to out-of-frame rearrangements, and the resulting probabilities were checked against IGoR. In a later analysis, TCR-TCR, TCR-HLA and TCR-CMV co-occurrence was scored with hypergeometric tests, and a repertoire-size bias correction was applied to TCR pairs. To estimate false discovery rates, a later analysis permuted the HLA or CMV assignments 20 times. A later analysis grouped co-occurring TCRs with DBSCAN, adding TCRdist sequence similarity when clustering within HLA-allele-positive subsets. For co-occurrence clustering, repertoires with fewer than 30,000 or more than 120,000 public chains were excluded, along with a handful of repertoires with anomalous nucleotide sharing. TCRdb mirrors the immuneACCESS table, restricted to in-frame sequences. Some clones are absent from its copies; in checked studies, under half trace to an unresolved V gene, and the reason for the others is unknown. The V and J calls and the clone size are those of that table, but D and trimming were determined from the DNA. The sample contains roughly 82,000 clones, over 60% of them found a single time. 11% of the sample lies in the top ten.

The data belong to a study of cytomegalovirus exposure and HLA in healthy donors (dated 2017 in TCRdb). In terms of the full investigation: In an earlier analysis of under 750 of the donors, about 270 Gb of sequence data and some 120 million unique TCR beta sequences from 150 million to 200 million T cells were reported. An early release that covered fewer than 750 HLA-typed donors contained 300 to 350 gigabases of sequencing data and around 85 million unique TCR sequences. The study was designed to test whether signatures of past pathogen exposure could be identified by cataloging public T cell receptors. In an earlier analysis of 500 to 650 of the donors, high-throughput TCR beta sequencing was used to judge whether each TCR beta V gene segment behaved as functional or pseudogenic. In a later genetic analysis, genome-wide SNP genotypes for about three fifths of the 666 donors were used, and that subset was treated as a discovery cohort. Using immunosequencing, the study profiled T cell repertoires from 500 to 800 subjects and related those repertoires to cytomegalovirus serostatus. Donor age, sex, ethnicity and CMV serostatus were compiled together with the repertoire data. The study combined high-throughput TCR immunosequencing, statistical association of individual TCRs with disease status, and machine learning to predict cytomegalovirus infection status. Along with the roughly 670-subject first cohort, a separate validation cohort of 120 different subjects was used. Because of strong linkage in the cohort, roughly five DR-DQ haplotypes were treated as single units for association and clustering. Across approximately 400 genotyped donors of the cohort, an average of approximately 240,000 unique TCR beta nucleotide sequences per donor were sequenced, and 15% to 20% of those sequences were non-productive. Every repertoire in the discovery cohort had been generated on one and the same sequencing platform. The number of donors typed differed by locus, with about 620-630 for A, B, C, DRB1 and DQB1, 522 for DQA1, 606 for DPA1, and around 450 for DPB1. The genetic ancestry cluster associated with self-reported Caucasian donors included roughly 84% of the roughly 400 genotyped donors. In a later analysis, previously published TCR beta repertoires from some 640 donors were re-analyzed and high-resolution HLA genotyping was added so that TCR occurrence patterns could be studied. HLA typing included class I and class II loci at four-digit resolution. In the later analysis, no new phenotypic data were used to find candidate immune exposures; instead, reliance was placed on TCR beta sequences and their occurrence across donors.

The CDR3 starts with the cysteine, ends with the phenylalanine, and has 15 residues. Only CDR3 DNA is held: 45 bases, read in frame from base 1. V is cut back by 5 bases and J by 2 bases, with 7 bases in the junction unmatched. CDR1 and CDR2 were assigned from the germline V gene as KGHSH and LQKENI. The cohort consisted of 600 or so healthy bone marrow donors. Cohort members were all nominally healthy when sampled, although unrecorded immune exposures were likely present. The donor was CMV seropositive and was included in the group of 270 or so seropositive cohort members. Every donor gave a peripheral blood sample, and the peripheral blood mononuclear cells from that sample were used for TCR beta sequencing. Genomic DNA was extracted from the blood cell samples with the Qiagen DNeasy Blood Extraction Kit. Results and caveats for the whole study, not just this receptor: Because counts were too low, approximately 15 rarely observed V segments, including chromosome 9 orphons, were excluded from the earlier analysis of several hundred of the donors. While some public TCRs were present in many individuals, most TCR sequences turned up only very rarely across donors. The sequencing pipeline was judged likely to have produced a cluster of highly shared sequence variants as a technical artifact. In a later genetic analysis, fewer N-insertions in productive TCRs were reported among donors in an Asian-associated ancestry cluster than the roughly 700-donor mean. In a later analysis, around 17,000 TCR beta sequences were associated with specific HLA alleles at a false discovery rate of 0.05. When HLA alleles, especially DR and DQ, strongly co-occurred, TCR associations were difficult to assign to individual alleles. A total of some 180 TCR beta chains were listed by the study as associated with cytomegalovirus. Sequencing depth was assumed to be roughly uniform across donors in the presence/absence analyses, though that assumption may not hold. A later analysis found that HLA-associated TCR beta chains were more clonally expanded and had lower generation probabilities than equally common non-associated chains. Only TCR beta chains were sequenced in this cohort, and the absence of alpha or paired-chain data limited detectable features. Because HLA typing was missing for some donors at each locus, association tests included only the typed subset. The classifier was reported to diagnose cytomegalovirus status with high specificity and sensitivity in both the original and validation cohorts. In vitro tests confirmed that a few of the cytomegalovirus-associated TCR beta chains recognize cytomegalovirus antigens. An association between a missense DCLRE1C variant and V-gene and J-gene trimming of TCR beta chains was found in a later genetic analysis and replicated in an independent cohort. Most CMV-associated TCR beta chains appeared to be HLA-restricted in a later analysis, and the HLA associations seemed to be driven largely by CMV exposure. In an earlier analysis of 450 to 750 of the donors, most TCR beta V segments appeared in productive rearrangements about 90% or about 30% of the time, broadly matching IMGT annotations. A later analysis reported that several top co-occurrence clusters appeared linked to parvovirus B19, influenza, CMV and Epstein-Barr virus. A further reported finding was that TCR beta sequences accurately predicted the HLA-A and HLA-B alleles for most subjects in the first cohort. Because the 87-base-pair reads could not distinguish some IMGT-functional V segments, including TRBV6-2 and TRBV6-3, those segments were excluded. In a later analysis, the rate of TCR association differed among HLA loci, with DRB1 alleles having the most associated TCRs and HLA-C alleles having the fewest. The authors suggested that the approach could potentially be generalized to other disease states and immunological phenotypes. Correlated functional status among segregating V segments might reflect linkage disequilibrium, but an unknown experimental factor could not be ruled out. CMV serostatus was the only immune exposure information available for the cohort.

This sequence uses TRBV18 and TRBJ2-3, and 7 junction bases match TRBD1. The sequence was obtained from a woman in her thirties or forties in good health and CMV-seropositive. Input material: PBMCs. The sequence in DNA is TGTGCCAGCTCAGCCTCAGGGGGTCCCACAGATACGCAGTATTTT. This translates into CASSASGGPTDTQYF.